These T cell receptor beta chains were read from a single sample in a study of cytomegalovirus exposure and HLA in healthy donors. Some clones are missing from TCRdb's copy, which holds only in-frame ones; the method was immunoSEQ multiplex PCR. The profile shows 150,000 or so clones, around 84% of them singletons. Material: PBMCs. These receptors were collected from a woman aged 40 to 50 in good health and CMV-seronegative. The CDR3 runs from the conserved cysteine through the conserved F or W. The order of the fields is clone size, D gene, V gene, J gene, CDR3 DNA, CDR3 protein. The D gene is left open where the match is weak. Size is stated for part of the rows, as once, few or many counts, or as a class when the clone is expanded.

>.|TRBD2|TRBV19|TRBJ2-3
TGTGCCAGTAGTTTATGGACTAGCCCAGATACGCAGTATTTT
CASSLWTSPDTQYF
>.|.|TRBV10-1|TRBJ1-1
TGCGCCAAGGCGGACACTGAAGCTTTCTTT
CAKADTEAFF
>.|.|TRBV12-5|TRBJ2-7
TGTGCTAGTGGTTTGTACTACGAGCAGTACTTC
CASGLYYEQYF
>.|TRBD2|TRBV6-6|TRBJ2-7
TGTGCCAGCAGAGACCCGGGACTAGCGGGGACCTACGAGCAGTACTTC
CASRDPGLAGTYEQYF
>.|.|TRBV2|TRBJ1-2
TGTGCCAGCAGTGATGGTCAGGCCTATGGCTACACCTTC
CASSDGQAYGYTF
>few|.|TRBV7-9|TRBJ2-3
TGTGCCAGCAGCGCGCGGACTAGCACAGATACGCAGTATTTT
CASSARTSTDTQYF
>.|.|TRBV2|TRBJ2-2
TGTGCCAGCAACAGGGTGAAGACCGGGGAGCTGTTTTTT
CASNRVKTGELFF
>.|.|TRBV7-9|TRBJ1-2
TGTGCCAGCAGCTTATGGCAGTACCCTTATACTAACTATGGCTACACCTTC
CASSLWQYPYTNYGYTF
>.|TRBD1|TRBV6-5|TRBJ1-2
TGTGCCAGCAGTTACTCGGGACAGGGAAATGGCTACACCTTC
CASSYSGQGNGYTF
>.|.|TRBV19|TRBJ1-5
TGTGCCAGTAGTCCCGGGACAATTAGCAATCAGCCCCAGCATTTT
CASSPGTISNQPQHF
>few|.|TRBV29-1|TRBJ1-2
TGCAGCGTTGAGAACGTCGCCTCAGTCCATGGCTACACCTTC
CSVENVASVHGYTF
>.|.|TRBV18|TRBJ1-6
TGTGCCAGCTCACCGATGGAGAATTCACCCCTCCACTTT
CASSPMENSPLHF
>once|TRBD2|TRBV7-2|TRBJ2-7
TGTGCCAGCAGCTTGGTAACCGGGGGGTCCTACGAGCAGTACTTC
CASSLVTGGSYEQYF
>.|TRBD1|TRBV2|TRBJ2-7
TGTGCCAGCGGGAGACAGGGATACTACGAGCAGTACTTC
CASGRQGYYEQYF
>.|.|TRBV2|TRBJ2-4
TGTGCCAGTAGAGTACAGCCATCCCTACAAAACATTCAGTACTTC
CASRVQPSLQNIQYF
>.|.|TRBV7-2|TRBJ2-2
TGTGCCAGCAGCCAAAGGCCCGGGGGGCCGAACGGGGAGCTGTTTTTT
CASSQRPGGPNGELFF
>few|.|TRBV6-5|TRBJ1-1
TGTGCCAGCAGCCGGTACCCGAACACTGAAGCTTTCTTT
CASSRYPNTEAFF
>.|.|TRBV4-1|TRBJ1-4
TGCGCCAGCAGCCAAGGCCGCGACGGGAAAGGGGGTAATGAAAAACTGTTTTTT
CASSQGRDGKGGNEKLFF
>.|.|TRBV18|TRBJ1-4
TGTGCCAGCTCACACGGGACACCTGCAACTAATGAAAAACTGTTTTTT
CASSHGTPATNEKLFF
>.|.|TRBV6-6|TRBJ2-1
TGTGCCAGCAGTTACCGTGGGTACGGGGCCTACAATGAGCAGTTCTTC
CASSYRGYGAYNEQFF
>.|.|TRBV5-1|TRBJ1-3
TGCGCCAGCAGTCTGGCAGCTAGCTCTGGAAACACCATATATTTT
CASSLAASSGNTIYF
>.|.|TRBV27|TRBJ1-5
TGTGCCAGCAGTCCAGGACACCTTAGCAATCAGCCCCAGCATTTT
CASSPGHLSNQPQHF
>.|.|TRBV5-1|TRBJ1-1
TGCGCCAGCAGCTTGGTGTCGGGTACTGAAGCTTTCTTT
CASSLVSGTEAFF
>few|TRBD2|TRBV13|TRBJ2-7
TGTGCCAGCAGAAGGGATATAGCGGGGGGAAGCCACGAGCAGTACTTC
CASRRDIAGGSHEQYF
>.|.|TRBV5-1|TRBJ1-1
TGCGCCAGCAGCTTTCCAGGCTTCAACACTGAAGCTTTCTTT
CASSFPGFNTEAFF
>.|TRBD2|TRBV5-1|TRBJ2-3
TGCGCCAGCAGCTTGGCAGGACTAGCGAGCACAGATACGCAGTATTTT
CASSLAGLASTDTQYF
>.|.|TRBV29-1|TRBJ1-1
TGCAGCGTTGATAGCAGGGAGGGGGAGAACACTGAAGCTTTCTTT
CSVDSREGENTEAFF
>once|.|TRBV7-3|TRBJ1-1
TGTGCCAGCAAGGATCAGGCGATGAACACTGAAGCTTTCTTT
CASKDQAMNTEAFF
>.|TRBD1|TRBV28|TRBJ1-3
TGTGCCAGCAGTGACGACAGGGTGCGCGGAAACACCATATATTTT
CASSDDRVRGNTIYF